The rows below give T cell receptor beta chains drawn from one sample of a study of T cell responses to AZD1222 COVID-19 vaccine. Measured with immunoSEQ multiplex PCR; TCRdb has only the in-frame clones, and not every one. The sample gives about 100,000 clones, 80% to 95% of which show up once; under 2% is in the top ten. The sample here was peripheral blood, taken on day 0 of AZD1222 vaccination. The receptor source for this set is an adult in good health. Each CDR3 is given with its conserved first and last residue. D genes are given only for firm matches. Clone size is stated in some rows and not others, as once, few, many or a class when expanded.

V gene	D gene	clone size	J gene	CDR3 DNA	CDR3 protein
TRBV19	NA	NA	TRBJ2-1	TGTGCCAGTAGATCGACTGAATACAATGAGCAGTTCTTC	CASRSTEYNEQFF
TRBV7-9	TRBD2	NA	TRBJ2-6	TGTGCCAGCAGCCCATCGGGGACTAGCGGGAGCTCTGGGGCCAACGTCCTGACTTTC	CASSPSGTSGSSGANVLTF
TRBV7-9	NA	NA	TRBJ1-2	TGTGCCAGCAGCTTAGGAGGGCAGACCTATGGCTACACCTTC	CASSLGGQTYGYTF
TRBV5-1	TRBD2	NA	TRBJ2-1	TGCGCCAGCAGCTATAACATAGCGGGAGGGAACAATGAGCAGTTCTTC	CASSYNIAGGNNEQFF
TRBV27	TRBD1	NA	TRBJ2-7	TGTGCCAGCAGTCCCGGGACAGGGGGCTACGAGCAGTACTTC	CASSPGTGGYEQYF
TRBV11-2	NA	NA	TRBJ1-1	TGTGCCAGCAGCGTTAGGACCGGCAGCCACACTGAAGCTTTCTTT	CASSVRTGSHTEAFF
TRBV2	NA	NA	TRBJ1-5	TGTGCCAGCAGAGGACCGCCCGGGTATAGGTCCCAGCATTTT	CASRGPPGYRSQHF
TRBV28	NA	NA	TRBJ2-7	TGTGCCAGCACCCCACTGGCTTATGACGAGCAGTACTTC	CASTPLAYDEQYF
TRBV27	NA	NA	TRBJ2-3	TGTGCCAGCAGTTTGGGACAAAAAACAGATACGCAGTATTTT	CASSLGQKTDTQYF
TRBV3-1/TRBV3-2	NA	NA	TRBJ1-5	TGTGCCAGCAGCATTCAGGGGTTTCAGCCCCAGCATTTT	CASSIQGFQPQHF
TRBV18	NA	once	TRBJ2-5	TGTGCCAGCTCACCACGGAACAGCCAAGAGACCCAGTACTTC	CASSPRNSQETQYF
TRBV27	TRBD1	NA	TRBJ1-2	TGTGCCAGCAGTCCGGGACAGGGGGCGGGACCGGGCTACACCTTC	CASSPGQGAGPGYTF
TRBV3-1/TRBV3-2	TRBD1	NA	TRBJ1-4	TGTGCCAGCAGCCAACGTCACGCATCCGGGACAGGGTTAGCAAAACTGTTTTTT	CASSQRHASGTGLAKLFF
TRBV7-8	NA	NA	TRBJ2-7	TGTGCCAGCAGCCCGGAGTCGGCCTACGAGCAGTACTTC	CASSPESAYEQYF
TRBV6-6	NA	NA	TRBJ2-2	TGTGCCATTACCCTTGGAGGGTTCACCGGGGAGCTGTTTTTT	CAITLGGFTGELFF
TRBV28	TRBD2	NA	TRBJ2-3	TGTGCCAGCAGTTTAGTCCTCGGACTAGCGGAGGGAATCCCGCAGTATTTT	CASSLVLGLAEGIPQYF
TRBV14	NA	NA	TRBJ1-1	TGTGCCAGCAGCCATTGGGGGGCTGAAGCTTTCTTT	CASSHWGAEAFF
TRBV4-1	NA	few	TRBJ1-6	TGCGCCAGCAGCCAGGTCTTGACCCAAACCAATTCACCCCTCCACTTT	CASSQVLTQTNSPLHF
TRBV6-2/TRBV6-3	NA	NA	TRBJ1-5	TGTGCCAGCAGTTCCGCTCGGGGAGGGATGAGTCAGCCCCAGCATTTT	CASSSARGGMSQPQHF
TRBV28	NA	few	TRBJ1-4	TGTGCCAGCAGCCAGGGTGCGGGGTGGAATGAAAAACTGTTTTTT	CASSQGAGWNEKLFF
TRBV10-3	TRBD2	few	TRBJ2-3	TGTGCCATCAGTGGTGGCGGGAGCCTCACAGATACGCAGTATTTT	CAISGGGSLTDTQYF
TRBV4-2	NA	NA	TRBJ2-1	TGTGCCAGCAGCCAAGAATTGACGGGGCTCTACAATGAGCAGTTCTTC	CASSQELTGLYNEQFF
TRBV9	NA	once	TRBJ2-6	TGTGCCAGCAGTTACTCTGGGGCCAACGTCCTGACTTTC	CASSYSGANVLTF
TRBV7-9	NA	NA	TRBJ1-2	TGTGCCAGCAGCAAGAGGGGGTGGAACTATGGCTACACCTTC	CASSKRGWNYGYTF
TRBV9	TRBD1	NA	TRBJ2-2	TGTGCCAGCAGCATCCGGGACAGACACACCGGGGAGCTGTTTTTT	CASSIRDRHTGELFF
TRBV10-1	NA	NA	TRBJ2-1	TGCGCCAGCAGTGAGGATAGCGGCCCGGAGGATGAGCAGTTCTTC	CASSEDSGPEDEQFF
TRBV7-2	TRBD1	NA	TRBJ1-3	TGTGCCAGCAGCTTAGCGGGACAGGGCTACACCATATATTTT	CASSLAGQGYTIYF
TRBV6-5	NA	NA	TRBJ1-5	TGTGCCAGCAGTTACTCCGGGACCTCCAATCAGCCCCAGCATTTT	CASSYSGTSNQPQHF
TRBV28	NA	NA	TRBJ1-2	TGTGCCAGCCTCGGGGGAAGAAGGTATGGCTACACCTTC	CASLGGRRYGYTF
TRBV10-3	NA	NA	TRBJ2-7	TGTGCCATCACTGCCGGAAGGAACAGGGTCGAGCAGTACTTC	CAITAGRNRVEQYF
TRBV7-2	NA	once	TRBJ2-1	TGTGCCAGCAGCTCGCTCGGAATTGACGATGAGCAGTTCTTC	CASSSLGIDDEQFF
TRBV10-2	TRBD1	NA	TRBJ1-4	TGCGCCAGCCAGGGGGCGAATAATGAAAAACTGTTTTTT	CASQGANNEKLFF
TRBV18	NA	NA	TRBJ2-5	TGTGCCAGCTCACCCTCGGAAGAGACCCAGTACTTC	CASSPSEETQYF
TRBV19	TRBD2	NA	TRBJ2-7	TGTGCCAGTAGTATGAAGACTAGCGGTATCTACGAGCAGTACTTC	CASSMKTSGIYEQYF
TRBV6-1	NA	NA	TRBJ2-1	TGTGCCAGCAGTGAAGTAGTCCAGAATCCCTACAATGAGCAGTTCTTC	CASSEVVQNPYNEQFF
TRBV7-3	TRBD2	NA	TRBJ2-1	TGTGCCAGCAGCTTAATCTCCCGGGGGGATAACGATGAGCAGTTCTTC	CASSLISRGDNDEQFF
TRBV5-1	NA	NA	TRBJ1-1	TGCGCCAGCAGCTTGATGGACGGAATGAACACTGAAGCTTTCTTT	CASSLMDGMNTEAFF
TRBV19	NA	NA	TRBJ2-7	TGTGCCAGTAGTATAGACCTAAGCGGGTTCCCCTACGAGCAGTACTTC	CASSIDLSGFPYEQYF
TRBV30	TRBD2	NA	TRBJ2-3	TGTGCCTGGAGAGCGAGCGGGAAGGCAGATACGCAGTATTTT	CAWRASGKADTQYF
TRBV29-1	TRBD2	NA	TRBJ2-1	TGCAGCGTAGTCCCATTAGCGGGAATATACAATGAGCAGTTCTTC	CSVVPLAGIYNEQFF